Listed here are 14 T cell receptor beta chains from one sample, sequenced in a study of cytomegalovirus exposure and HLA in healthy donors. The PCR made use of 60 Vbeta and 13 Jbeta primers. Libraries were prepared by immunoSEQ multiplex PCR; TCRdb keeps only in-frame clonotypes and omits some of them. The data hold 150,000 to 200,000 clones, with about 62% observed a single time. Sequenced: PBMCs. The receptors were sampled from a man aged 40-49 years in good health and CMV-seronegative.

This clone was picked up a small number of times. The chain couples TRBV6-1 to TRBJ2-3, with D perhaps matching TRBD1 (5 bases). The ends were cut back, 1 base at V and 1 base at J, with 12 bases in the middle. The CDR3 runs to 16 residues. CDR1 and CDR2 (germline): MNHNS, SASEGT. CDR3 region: CASSEGFGRGTDTQYF. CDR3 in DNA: TGTGCCAGCAGTGAAGGCTTTGGCAGGGGCACAGATACGCAGTATTTT.

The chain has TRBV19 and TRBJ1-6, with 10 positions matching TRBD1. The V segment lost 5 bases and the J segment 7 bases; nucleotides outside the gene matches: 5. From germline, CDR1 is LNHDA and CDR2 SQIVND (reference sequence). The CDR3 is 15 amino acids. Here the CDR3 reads CASSVGQGRNSPLHF. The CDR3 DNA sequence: TGTGCCAGTAGTGTGGGACAGGGGCGAAATTCACCCCTCCACTTT.

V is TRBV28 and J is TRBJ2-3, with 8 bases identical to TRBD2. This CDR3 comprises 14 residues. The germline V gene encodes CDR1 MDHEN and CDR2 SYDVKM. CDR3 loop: CAWTPGLGTDTQYF. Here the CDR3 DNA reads TGTGCTTGGACTCCGGGACTAGGCACAGATACGCAGTATTTT.

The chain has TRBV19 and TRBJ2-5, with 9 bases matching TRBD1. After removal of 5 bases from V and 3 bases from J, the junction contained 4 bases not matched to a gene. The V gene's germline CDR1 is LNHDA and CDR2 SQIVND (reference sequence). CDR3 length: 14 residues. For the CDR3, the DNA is TGTGCCAGTAGTCAAGGACAGGGGAAAGAGACCCAGTACTTC. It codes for CASSQGQGKETQYF.

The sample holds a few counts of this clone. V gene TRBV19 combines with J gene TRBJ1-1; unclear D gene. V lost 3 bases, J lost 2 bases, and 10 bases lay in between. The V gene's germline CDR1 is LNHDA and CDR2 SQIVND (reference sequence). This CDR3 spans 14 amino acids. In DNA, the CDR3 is TGTGCCAGTAGTATTTGGGCAGCTAACACTGAAGCTTTCTTT. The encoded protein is CASSIWAANTEAFF. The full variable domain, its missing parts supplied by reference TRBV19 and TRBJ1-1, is DGGITQSPKYLFRKEGQNVTLSCEQNLNHDAMYWYRQDPGQGLRLIYYSQIVNDFQKGDIAEGYSVSREKKESFPLTVTSAQKNPTAFYLCASSIWAANTEAFFGQGTRLTVV.

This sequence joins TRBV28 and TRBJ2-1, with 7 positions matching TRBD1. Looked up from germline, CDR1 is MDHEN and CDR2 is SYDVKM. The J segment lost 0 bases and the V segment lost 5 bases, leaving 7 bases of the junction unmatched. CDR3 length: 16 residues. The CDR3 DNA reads TGTGCCAGCAGTAGAGGGACAGACCTCTCCTACAATGAGCAGTTCTTC. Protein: CASSRGTDLSYNEQFF.

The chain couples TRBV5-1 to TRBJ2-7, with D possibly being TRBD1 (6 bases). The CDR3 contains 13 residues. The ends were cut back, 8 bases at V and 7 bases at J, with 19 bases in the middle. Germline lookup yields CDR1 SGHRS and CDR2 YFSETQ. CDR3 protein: CASKTGPQGEQYF. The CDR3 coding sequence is TGCGCCAGTAAAACAGGGCCCCAAGGGGAGCAGTACTTC.

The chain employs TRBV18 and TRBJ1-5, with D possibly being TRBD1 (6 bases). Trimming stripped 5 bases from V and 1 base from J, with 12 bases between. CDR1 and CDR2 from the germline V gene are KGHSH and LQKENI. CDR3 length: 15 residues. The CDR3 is CASSFGQPSNQPQHF. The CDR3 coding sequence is TGTGCCAGCTCATTTGGACAGCCCAGCAATCAGCCCCAGCATTTT.

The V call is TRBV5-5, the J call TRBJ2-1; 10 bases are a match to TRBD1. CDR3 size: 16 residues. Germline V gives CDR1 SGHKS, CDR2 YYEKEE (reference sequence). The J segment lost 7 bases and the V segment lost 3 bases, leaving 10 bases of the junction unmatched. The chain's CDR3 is CASSSAGTGVINEQFF. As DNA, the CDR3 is TGTGCCAGCAGCTCAGCCGGGACAGGGGTAATTAATGAGCAGTTCTTC.

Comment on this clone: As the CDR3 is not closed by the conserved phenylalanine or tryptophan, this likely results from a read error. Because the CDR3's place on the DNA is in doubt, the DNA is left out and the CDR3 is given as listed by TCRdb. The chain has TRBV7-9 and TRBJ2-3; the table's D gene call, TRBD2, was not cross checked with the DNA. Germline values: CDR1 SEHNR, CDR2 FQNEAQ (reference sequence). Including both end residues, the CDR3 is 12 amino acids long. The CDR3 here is CSSSTTGTSGSL.

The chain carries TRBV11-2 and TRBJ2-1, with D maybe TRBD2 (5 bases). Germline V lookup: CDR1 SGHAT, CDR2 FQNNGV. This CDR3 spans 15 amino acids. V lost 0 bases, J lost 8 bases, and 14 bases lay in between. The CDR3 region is CASSLEPSITDEQFF. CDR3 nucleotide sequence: TGTGCCAGCAGCTTAGAACCTAGCATTACCGATGAGCAGTTCTTC.

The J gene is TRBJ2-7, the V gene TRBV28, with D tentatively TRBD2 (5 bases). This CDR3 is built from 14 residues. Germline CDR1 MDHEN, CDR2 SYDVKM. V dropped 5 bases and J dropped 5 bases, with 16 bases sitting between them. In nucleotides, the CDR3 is TGTGCCAGCAGTCCCGAGGGCATCGTCCACGAGCAGTACTTC. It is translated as CASSPEGIVHEQYF.

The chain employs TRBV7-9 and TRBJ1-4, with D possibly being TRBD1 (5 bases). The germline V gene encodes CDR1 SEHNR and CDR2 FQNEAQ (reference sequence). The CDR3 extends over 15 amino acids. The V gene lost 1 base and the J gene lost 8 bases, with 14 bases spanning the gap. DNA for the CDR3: TGTGCCAGCAGCTTAGGGTCCAGGGTAGGCGAAAAACTGTTTTTT. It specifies CASSLGSRVGEKLFF.

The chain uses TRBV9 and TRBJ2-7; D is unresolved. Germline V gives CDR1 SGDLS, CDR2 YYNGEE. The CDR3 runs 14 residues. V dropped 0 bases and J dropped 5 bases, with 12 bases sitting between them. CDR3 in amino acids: CASSVESGRHEQYF. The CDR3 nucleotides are TGTGCCAGCAGCGTAGAGTCGGGTCGGCACGAGCAGTACTTC.